The TCR beta chain under discussion was sequenced for a study of cytotoxic CD8 clonotypes in ibrutinib-treated CLL. The assay was immunoSEQ multiplex PCR, and TCRdb's table has in-frame clones only and misses some. The sample lists some 130,000 clones; over 75% were seen once. From germline, CDR1 is MNHNS and CDR2 SASEGT. V was shortened by 2 bases and J by 3 bases, with 14 bases between the two germline ends. The CDR3 totals 16 residues. The J gene is TRBJ1-5, the V gene TRBV6-1; D may be TRBD1 (5 bases). The sequence came from a human donor with chronic lymphocytic leukemia. Sequencing used PBMCs, obtained after 24 months of ibrutinib treatment. For the CDR3, the DNA is TGTGCCAGCAGTGAAAGAGCAGGGTCTCTCAATCAGCCCCAGCATTTT. Protein product: CASSERAGSLNQPQHF.